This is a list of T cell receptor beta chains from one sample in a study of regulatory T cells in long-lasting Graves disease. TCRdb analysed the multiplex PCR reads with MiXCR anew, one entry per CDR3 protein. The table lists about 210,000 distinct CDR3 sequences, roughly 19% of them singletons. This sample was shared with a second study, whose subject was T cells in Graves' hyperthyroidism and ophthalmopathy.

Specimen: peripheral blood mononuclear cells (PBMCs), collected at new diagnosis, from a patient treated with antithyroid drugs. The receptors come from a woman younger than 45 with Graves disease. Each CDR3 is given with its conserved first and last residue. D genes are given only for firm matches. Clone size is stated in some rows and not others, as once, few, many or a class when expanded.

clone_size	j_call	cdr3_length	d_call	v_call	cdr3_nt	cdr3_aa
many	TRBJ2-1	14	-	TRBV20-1	TGCAGTGCCCGGGGACAAGGGGGAAGGGATGAGCAGTTCTTC	CSARGQGGRDEQFF
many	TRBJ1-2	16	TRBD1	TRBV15	TGTGCCACCAGCAGACTCCTGGGACAGGGGGGCTATGGCTACACCTTC	CATSRLLGQGGYGYTF
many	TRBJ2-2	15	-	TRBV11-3	TGTGCCAGCAGCTTAGATATGACTAGTACCGGGGAGCTGTTTTTT	CASSLDMTSTGELFF
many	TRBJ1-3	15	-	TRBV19	TGTGCCAGTGCGGATCGGAGGGGCTCTGGAAACACCATATATTTT	CASADRRGSGNTIYF
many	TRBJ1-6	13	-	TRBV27	TGTGCCTCTCACAGGGCCTATAATTCACCCCTCCACTTT	CASHRAYNSPLHF
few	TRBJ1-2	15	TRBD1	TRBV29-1	TGCAGCGCCGATACCCCGGGACAGGGGGCGAGCGGCTACACCTTC	CSADTPGQGASGYTF
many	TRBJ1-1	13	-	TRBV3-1	TGTGCCAGCAGCCAAGAAAGGTGGACTGAAGCTTTCTTT	CASSQERWTEAFF
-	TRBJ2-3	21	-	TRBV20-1	TGCAGTGCTAAGTTTAGGGGGAACACGCTCCGGACTAGACCGACCACAGATACGCAGTATTTT	CSAKFRGNTLRTRPTTDTQYF
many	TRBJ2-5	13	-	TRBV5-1	TGCGCCAGCAGCTTGGGCCCGGGAGAGACCCAGTACTTC	CASSLGPGETQYF
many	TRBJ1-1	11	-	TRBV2	TGTGCCAGCGGCCCCAAAGTAGAAGCTTTCTTT	CASGPKVEAFF
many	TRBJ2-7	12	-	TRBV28	TGTGCCAGCAGTGTCGGAACCTACGAGCAGTACTTC	CASSVGTYEQYF
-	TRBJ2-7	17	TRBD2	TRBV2	TGTGCCAGCAGTGAAGCTGTACTAGCGGGGGCTCCCTACGAGCAGTACTTC	CASSEAVLAGAPYEQYF
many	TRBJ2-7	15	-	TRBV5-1	TGCGCCAGCAGTTGGGGGCCAGCCACAGCCTACGAGCAGTACTTC	CASSWGPATAYEQYF